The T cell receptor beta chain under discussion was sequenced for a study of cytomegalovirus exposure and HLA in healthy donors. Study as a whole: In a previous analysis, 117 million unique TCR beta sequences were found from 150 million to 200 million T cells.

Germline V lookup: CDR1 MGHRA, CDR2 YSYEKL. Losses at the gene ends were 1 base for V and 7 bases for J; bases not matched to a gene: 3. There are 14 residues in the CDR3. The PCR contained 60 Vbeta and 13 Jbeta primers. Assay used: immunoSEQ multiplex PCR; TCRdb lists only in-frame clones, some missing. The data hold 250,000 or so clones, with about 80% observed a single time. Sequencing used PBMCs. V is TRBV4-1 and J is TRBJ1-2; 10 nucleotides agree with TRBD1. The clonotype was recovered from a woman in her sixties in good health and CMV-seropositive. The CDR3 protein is CASSQGQGASGYTF. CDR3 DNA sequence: TGCGCCAGCAGCCAAGGACAGGGGGCTAGTGGCTACACCTTC.